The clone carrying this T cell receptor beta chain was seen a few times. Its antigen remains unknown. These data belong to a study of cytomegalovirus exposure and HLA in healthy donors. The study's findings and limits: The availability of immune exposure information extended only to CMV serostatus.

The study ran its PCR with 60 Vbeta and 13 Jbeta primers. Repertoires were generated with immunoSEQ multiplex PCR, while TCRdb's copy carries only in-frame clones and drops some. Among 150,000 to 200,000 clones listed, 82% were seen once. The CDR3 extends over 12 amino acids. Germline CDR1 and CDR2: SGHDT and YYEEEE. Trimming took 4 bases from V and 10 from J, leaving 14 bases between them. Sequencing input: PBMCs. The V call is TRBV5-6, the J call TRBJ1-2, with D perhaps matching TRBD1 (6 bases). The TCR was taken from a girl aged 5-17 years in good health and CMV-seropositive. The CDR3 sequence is CASSANRVVYTF. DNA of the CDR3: TGTGCCAGCAGCGCAAACAGGGTTGTCTACACCTTC.